Below are 32 T cell receptor beta chains sequenced from a single sample in a study of blood T cell repertoires in COVID-19. Generated by immunoSEQ multiplex PCR, the TCRdb table keeps only in-frame clones and is missing some. The sample holds 200,000 to 250,000 clones, around 80% seen once. The sequencing sample was made of peripheral blood. The receptors were gathered from a woman between 55 and 75 years old who had recovered from COVID-19.

The chain employs TRBV6-2 or TRBV6-3 and TRBJ2-1; 7 bases match TRBD1. This CDR3 has 15 amino acids. CDR1 and CDR2 (germline): MNHEY, SVGEGT. Trimming cost V 2 bases and J 8 bases; bases outside gene matches: 9. Written as DNA, the CDR3 is TGTGCCAGCAGTTACGACAGGGCCGGACACCATGAGCAGTTCTTC. It specifies CASSYDRAGHHEQFF.

This clone has just a few counts. The gene calls are TRBV25-1 and TRBJ1-2; D is ambiguous. Germline-derived CDR1 and CDR2 are MGHDK and SYGVNS. CDR3 size: 14 residues. The V and J ends lost 8 bases and 10 bases respectively, with 23 bases between them. The CDR3 protein is CASLAPGLNGDYTF. In DNA, the CDR3 is TGTGCCAGCCTAGCCCCTGGCCTAAACGGTGACTACACCTTC.

The rearrangement uses TRBV10-3 and TRBJ2-5; no clear D gene. V lost 3 bases and J lost 4, with 3 bases in between. The germline gives CDR1 ENHRY, CDR2 SYGVKD. The CDR3 spans 11 residues. For the CDR3, the DNA is TGTGCCATCAGTGACAGAGAGACCCAGTACTTC. This gives the protein CAISDRETQYF.

To note about this clone: Relative to the germline gene, one junction end is altered; a read error may explain this. The chain recombines TRBV20-1 with TRBJ1-1; perhaps TRBD1 as D (5 bases). The CDR3 is 10 amino acids. Per germline, CDR1 DFQATT and CDR2 SNEGSKA (reference sequence). This chain's CDR3 is CSATGQLRDF. CDR3 coding DNA: TGCAGTGCTACAGGACAATTGCGAGACTTT.

CDR3 residues: CASSVGLVDSYEQYF. The CDR3 coding sequence is TGTGCCAGCAGCGTCGGACTAGTGGACTCCTACGAGCAGTACTTC. This sequence joins TRBV9 and TRBJ2-7; the match to TRBD2 covers 7 bases. The ends lost 2 bases at V and 0 bases at J; junction bases unmatched: 5. The CDR3 runs 15 residues. CDR1 SGDLS and CDR2 YYNGEE come from the germline V gene.

The chain employs TRBV5-1 and TRBJ2-7; D is possibly TRBD2 (6 bases). Germline loops: CDR1 SGHRS, CDR2 YFSETQ. Trimming took 3 bases from V and 0 from J, leaving 13 bases between them. The CDR3 spans 15 residues. Here the CDR3 reads CASSSGTGNSYEQYF. The DNA of the CDR3 is TGCGCCAGCAGCTCCGGGACTGGGAACTCCTACGAGCAGTACTTC.

This chain joins TRBV30 and TRBJ2-7, with 9 bases that match TRBD2. Germline CDR1 and CDR2: GTSNPN and SVGIG (reference sequence). This CDR3 contains 13 residues. Germline trimming cut 6 bases from V and 3 bases from J; bases unmatched to any gene: 6. The CDR3 DNA reads as TGTGCCTGTTCCGGGACTAGCAGCTACGAGCAGTACTTC. This translates into CACSGTSSYEQYF.

The chain carries TRBV5-8 and TRBJ2-2; 9 nucleotides agree with TRBD2. Germline trimming cut 4 bases from V and 4 bases from J; bases unmatched to any gene: 11. Germline lookup yields CDR1 SGHTS and CDR2 YDEGEE. The CDR3 extends over 17 amino acids. This CDR3 reads CASSRGGLATLTGELFF. The CDR3 DNA sequence: TGTGCCAGCAGCAGGGGAGGACTAGCGACCCTCACCGGGGAGCTGTTTTTT.

The V call is TRBV27, the J call TRBJ2-4; TRBD1 matches 7 bases. This CDR3 contains 17 residues. The germline gives CDR1 MNHEY, CDR2 SMNVEV (reference sequence). V shed 5 bases and J 2 bases; nucleotides not matched to a gene: 12. This chain's CDR3 is CASSPLFRGTPKNIQYF. CDR3 DNA: TGTGCCAGCAGTCCTCTTTTCAGGGGGACACCCAAAAACATTCAGTACTTC.

As for this clone: Its ends do not fully match the called genes, so a read error is possible. The CDR3 loop reads CANSILAGDGETQYF. In nucleotides, the CDR3 is TGTGCCAATAGTATACTAGCGGGGGACGGGGAGACCCAGTACTTC. V is TRBV19 and J is TRBJ2-5; 11 bases match TRBD2. CDR1 and CDR2 (germline): LNHDA, SQIVND (reference sequence). CDR3 length equals 15 residues. Complete variable domain (other parts from reference TRBV19 and TRBJ2-5): DGGITQSPKYLFRKEGQNVTLSCEQNLNHDAMYWYRQDPGQGLRLIYYSQIVNDFQKGDIAEGYSVSREKKESFPLTVTSAQKNPTAFYLCANSILAGDGETQYFGPGTRLLVL.

Many counts were recorded for this clone. The rearrangement joins TRBV5-4 to TRBJ2-1, with 11 bases fitting TRBD1. This CDR3 comprises 18 residues. Trimming took 0 bases from V and 2 from J; bases not matched to a gene: 7. In germline, CDR1 is SGHNT, CDR2 YYREEE (reference sequence). CDR3 amino acids: CASSLGSRTGGPYNEQFF. The CDR3 nucleotides read TGTGCCAGCAGCTTGGGCTCCCGGACAGGGGGCCCCTACAATGAGCAGTTCTTC. Using reference TRBV5-4 and TRBJ2-1 for the parts outside the CDR3, the full variable domain is ETGVTQSPTHLIKTRGQQVTLRCSSQSGHNTVSWYQQALGQGPQFIFQYYREEENGRGNFPPRFSGLQFPNYSSELNVNALELDDSALYLCASSLGSRTGGPYNEQFFGPGTRLTVL.

The V gene is TRBV2, the J gene TRBJ2-2; 9 bases are a match to TRBD2. This CDR3 region has 16 residues. Germline V gene lookup returns CDR1 SNHLY and CDR2 FYNNEI. V shed 1 base, J shed 1 base, and the junction held 1 base outside the gene matches. The CDR3 spells CASSEVSGRNTGELFF. The CDR3 DNA reads TGTGCCAGCAGTGAAGTTAGCGGGAGGAACACCGGGGAGCTGTTTTTT.

This sequence joins TRBV4-3 and TRBJ1-5, with TRBD1 identical over 8 bases. The CDR3 loop spans 16 amino acids. The V and J ends lost 0 bases and 4 bases, in that order; junction bases with no gene match: 5. The germline V gene has CDR1 LGHNA and CDR2 YSLEER. Here the CDR3 DNA reads TGCGCCAGCAGCCAAGAAGGAGGGACAGGAAATCAGCCCCAGCATTTT. Residues: CASSQEGGTGNQPQHF.

V gene TRBV3-1 (or the pseudogene TRBV3-2) combines with J gene TRBJ1-6; 8 positions match TRBD1. The CDR3 is made up of 15 amino acids. The germline gives CDR1 LGHDT, CDR2 YNNKEL (reference sequence). Trimming took 1 base from V and 9 from J; bases not matched to a gene: 5. CDR3 in amino acids: CASSQVTGVLSPLHF. For the CDR3, the DNA is TGTGCCAGCAGCCAAGTGACAGGGGTGCTTTCACCCCTCCACTTT.

V is TRBV5-6 and J is TRBJ1-1, with D perhaps matching TRBD1 (5 bases). This CDR3 has 14 amino acids. Germline V lookup: CDR1 SGHDT, CDR2 YYEEEE. V lost 7 bases and J lost 0, with 13 bases in between. CDR3 in amino acids: CASLSTALNTEAFF. The CDR3 DNA reads as TGTGCCAGCCTCTCGACAGCCTTGAACACTGAAGCTTTCTTT.

The rearrangement joins TRBV7-2 to TRBJ1-1; 7 bases line up with TRBD1. Germline V gene data show CDR1 as SGHTA and CDR2 as FQGNSA. The CDR3 covers 14 residues. With V trimmed by 4 bases and J by 6 bases, 8 bases remained unmatched. The CDR3 sequence is CASSSSDRRAEAFF. CDR3 nucleotide sequence: TGTGCCAGCAGCTCCTCGGACAGGAGGGCTGAAGCTTTCTTT.

The genes are TRBV7-8 and TRBJ1-1; 9 bases are shared with TRBD1. This CDR3 is 15 amino acids long. Germline V lookup: CDR1 SGHVS, CDR2 FQNEAQ. V was pared by 0 bases and J by 8 bases, with 7 bases of the junction left unmatched. The CDR3 loop is CASSLAGWDRAEAFF. CDR3 coding DNA: TGTGCCAGCAGCTTAGCTGGCTGGGACAGGGCGGAAGCTTTCTTT.

V and J are TRBV5-6 and TRBJ2-7, with 11 bases fitting TRBD1. Per germline, CDR1 SGHDT and CDR2 YYEEEE. This CDR3 comprises 14 residues. Losses at the gene ends were 5 bases for V and 6 bases for J; bases not matched to a gene: 7. For the CDR3, the DNA is TGTGCCAGCAGTGGGGACAGGGGGATAGGCGAGCAGTACTTC. It encodes CASSGDRGIGEQYF.

The rearrangement links TRBV4-1 to TRBJ1-2; 7 nucleotides agree with TRBD1. V trimming: 3 bases; J trimming: 2 bases; junction bases outside the gene matches: 3. Germline assignment: CDR1 MGHRA and CDR2 YSYEKL. CDR3 length: 14 residues. The CDR3 loop reads CASSHGQVNYGYTF. The CDR3, as DNA: TGCGCCAGCAGCCACGGACAGGTGAACTATGGCTACACCTTC.

The V and J genes are TRBV4-3 and TRBJ2-1, with D hard to call. CDR3 length: 16 residues. Between the trimmed V and J ends, which lost 0 bases and 0 bases, there was a span of 9 bases. CDR1 LGHNA and CDR2 YSLEER come from the germline V gene. The CDR3 nucleotides read TGCGCCAGCAGCCAAGATGCGGTGAGCTCCTACAATGAGCAGTTCTTC. Translation: CASSQDAVSSYNEQFF.

The V gene is TRBV30, the J gene TRBJ1-2, with TRBD1 identical over 9 bases. The CDR3 has 12 amino acids. Germline V gene lookup returns CDR1 GTSNPN and CDR2 SVGIG (reference sequence). J lost 8 bases, V lost 4 bases, and 5 bases had no gene match. CDR3 sequence reads: CAWNRGLPGYTF. CDR3 sequence (DNA): TGTGCCTGGAACAGGGGGCTGCCCGGCTACACCTTC. The full variable domain, rest sourced from reference TRBV30 and TRBJ1-2, is SQTIHQWPATLVQPVGSPLSLECTVEGTSNPNLYWYRQAAGRGLQLLFYSVGIGQISSEVPQNLSASRPQDRQFILSSKKLLLSDSGFYLCAWNRGLPGYTFGSGTRLTVV.

The chain recombines TRBV15 with TRBJ2-7; TRBD1 might be the D (6 bases). The CDR3 loop spans 14 amino acids. Trimming removed 0 bases at V and 3 bases at J, with 9 bases between. Germline V lookup: CDR1 LNHNV, CDR2 YYDKDF (reference sequence). CDR3 sequence reads: CATSRDRGFYEQYF. The CDR3 DNA follows: TGTGCCACCAGCAGAGATAGGGGGTTCTACGAGCAGTACTTC.

CDR3 in DNA: TGCGCCAGCAGTGAGGCGGGTTCGGACACTGAAGCTTTCTTT. This sequence encodes CASSEAGSDTEAFF. The chain links TRBV10-2 to TRBJ1-1; D is ambiguous. Germline-derived CDR1 and CDR2 are WSHSY and SAAADI. Between the trimmed V and J ends, which lost 2 bases and 3 bases, there was a span of 10 bases. CDR3 length: 14 residues.

The chain recombines TRBV4-1 with TRBJ1-2; D is undetermined. This CDR3 is built from 15 residues. Germline loops: CDR1 MGHRA, CDR2 YSYEKL. The V gene lost 0 bases and the J gene lost 2 bases, with 10 bases spanning the gap. The CDR3 bases are TGCGCCAGCAGCCAAGATCACCACTCGAACTATGGCTACACCTTC. Protein sequence: CASSQDHHSNYGYTF.

This chain connects TRBV4-3 to TRBJ2-7; weak D call: TRBD2 (5 bases). The CDR3 runs to 14 residues. Germline V lookup: CDR1 LGHNA, CDR2 YSLEER. Trimming removed 6 bases from V and 3 bases from J, with 15 bases in between. The CDR3 nucleotides read TGCGCCAGCAGTCCAAAAGCCGAGGGCTACGAGCAGTACTTC. Residues: CASSPKAEGYEQYF.

This clone was detected once. The chain carries TRBV9 and TRBJ1-6, with D uncertain. The germline gives CDR1 SGDLS, CDR2 YYNGEE. The CDR3 is 15 amino acids. V lost 0 bases, J lost 8 bases, and 12 bases lay in between. The CDR3 loop is CASSVGQWRDSPLHF. The CDR3, as DNA: TGTGCCAGCAGCGTAGGTCAGTGGAGGGATTCACCCCTCCACTTT.

Only a few counts were recorded for this clone. J is TRBJ1-3 and V is TRBV19; 7 bases are shared with TRBD1. The V segment lost 5 bases and the J segment 0 bases; nucleotides outside the gene matches: 10. The germline gives CDR1 LNHDA, CDR2 SQIVND (reference sequence). CDR3 length: 17 amino acids. The CDR3 nucleotides are TGTGCCAGTAGTGTCCGCTCAGGGGGAGACTCTGGAAACACCATATATTTT. Encoded protein: CASSVRSGGDSGNTIYF.

The chain carries TRBV30 and TRBJ2-7, with TRBD1 as a possible D gene (6 bases). CDR1 is GTSNPN, CDR2 SVGIG, per germline (reference sequence). V was shortened by 3 bases and J by 6 bases, with 15 bases between the two germline ends. The CDR3 totals 13 residues. The DNA of the CDR3 is TGTGCCTGGAGAGGGGGACACCCCACCGAGCAGTACTTC. Protein product: CAWRGGHPTEQYF.

The chain carries TRBV9 and TRBJ1-3; possible D gene TRBD1, 6 bases. From germline, CDR1 is SGDLS and CDR2 YYNGEE. This CDR3 contains 20 residues. Between the trimmed V and J ends, which lost 2 bases and 0 bases, there was a span of 24 bases. The CDR3 protein is CASSVREGQPPEHSGNTIYF. In DNA form, the CDR3 reads TGTGCCAGCAGCGTCCGAGAGGGACAACCTCCTGAGCACTCTGGAAACACCATATATTTT. The full variable domain, its missing parts supplied by reference TRBV9 and TRBJ1-3, is DSGVTQTPKHLITATGQRVTLRCSPRSGDLSVYWYQQSLDQGLQFLIQYYNGEERAKGNILERFSAQQFPDLHSELNLSSLELGDSALYFCASSVREGQPPEHSGNTIYFGEGSWLTVV.

This sequence joins TRBV4-1 and TRBJ2-7; weak D call: TRBD2 (5 bases). Trimming stripped 0 bases from V and 4 bases from J, with 16 bases between. Germline V gene sequence: CDR1 MGHRA, CDR2 YSYEKL. This CDR3 region has 16 residues. The CDR3 DNA reads as TGCGCCAGCAGCCAAGATGTACCTAGCTCCGGTTACGAGCAGTACTTC. It yields the protein CASSQDVPSSGYEQYF.

A few counts support this clone. V is TRBV2 and J is TRBJ1-5; tentative D call: TRBD1 (5 bases). Trimming pared 7 bases from V and 2 bases from J, leaving 15 bases between. Germline CDR1 and CDR2: SNHLY and FYNNEI. The CDR3 contains 15 residues. The CDR3: CASNFQRGGNQPQHF. In DNA form, the CDR3 reads TGTGCCAGCAATTTTCAGCGGGGGGGCAATCAGCCCCAGCATTTT. Variable domain in full (rest from reference TRBV2 and TRBJ1-5): EPEVTQTPSHQVTQMGQEVILRCVPISNHLYFYWYRQILGQKVEFLVSFYNNEISEKSEIFDDQFSVERPDGSNFTLKIRSTKLEDSAMYFCASNFQRGGNQPQHFGDGTRLSIL.

The rearrangement joins TRBV5-1 to TRBJ2-7; tentatively, D is TRBD1 (5 bases). Germline-derived CDR1 and CDR2 are SGHRS and YFSETQ. The CDR3 totals 11 residues. Trimming took 0 bases from V and 7 from J, leaving 5 bases between them. CDR3 amino acids: CASSLEGEQYF. CDR3 DNA: TGCGCCAGCAGCTTGGAGGGGGAGCAGTACTTC.